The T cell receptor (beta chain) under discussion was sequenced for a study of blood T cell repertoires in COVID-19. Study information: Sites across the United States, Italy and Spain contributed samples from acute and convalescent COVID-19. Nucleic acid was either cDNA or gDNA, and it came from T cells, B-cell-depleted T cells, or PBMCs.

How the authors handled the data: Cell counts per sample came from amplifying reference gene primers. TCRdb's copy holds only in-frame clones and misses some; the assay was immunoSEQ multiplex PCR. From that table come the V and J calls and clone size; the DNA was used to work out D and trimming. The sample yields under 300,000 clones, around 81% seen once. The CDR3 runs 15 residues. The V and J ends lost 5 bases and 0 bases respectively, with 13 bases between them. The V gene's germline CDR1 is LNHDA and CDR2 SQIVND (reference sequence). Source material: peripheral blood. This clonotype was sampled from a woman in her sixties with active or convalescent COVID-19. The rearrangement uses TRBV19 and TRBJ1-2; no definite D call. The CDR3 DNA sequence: TGTGCCAGTAGTTTGAGGCAAGCCTCTAACTATGGCTACACCTTC. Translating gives CASSLRQASNYGYTF.